The 9 T cell receptor beta chains below were found in one sample sequenced in a study of a mutant IDH1 vaccine in newly diagnosed glioma. Time point: week 35, safety follow-up. Each dose delivered 300 ug of mutant IDH1 20-mer peptide subcutaneously with imiquimod. Using immunoSEQ multiplex PCR, the repertoire was profiled, and TCRdb retains in-frame clones only, with some absent. The repertoire consists of fewer than 45,000 clones, with more than 80% occurring once and the leading ten covering approximately 1.6%. The antigens of these receptors remain unknown. The starting material was PBMCs, obtained from a glioma patient whose treatment included an IDH1 peptide vaccine. The receptors were sampled from a man in his forties with glioma.

This clone appeared once. The V gene is TRBV6-5, the J gene TRBJ1-4; D perhaps matches TRBD1 (5 bases). There are 16 residues in the CDR3. Germline lookup yields CDR1 MNHEY and CDR2 SVGAGI. Trimming removed 0 bases from V and 2 bases from J, with 10 bases in between. CDR3 amino acids: CASSYSSGSTNEKLFF. The CDR3 DNA follows: TGTGCCAGCAGTTACTCGTCAGGGAGTACTAATGAAAAACTGTTTTTT.

The gene calls are TRBV27 and TRBJ2-3, with D hard to call. This CDR3 has 12 amino acids. Trimming took 5 bases from V and 5 from J, leaving 8 bases between them. The germline gives CDR1 MNHEY, CDR2 SMNVEV (reference sequence). CDR3 residues: CASSIIGDTQYF. For the CDR3, the DNA is TGTGCCAGCAGTATTATAGGAGATACGCAGTATTTT.

Note on this clone: The junction departs from the called germline gene at one end, perhaps through a read error. This chain connects TRBV6-1 to TRBJ1-2, with D uncertain. CDR1 and CDR2 from the germline V gene are MNHNS and SASEGT. The CDR3 spans 13 residues. Here the CDR3 reads CASSEIGKGAGGF. CDR3 nucleotides: TGTGCCAGCAGTGAAATCGGGAAGGGAGCTGGAGGGTTC.

The chain joins TRBV4-3 to TRBJ2-3, with 8 bases aligning to TRBD1. With V trimmed by 0 bases and J by 1 base, 3 bases remained unmatched. The CDR3 is made up of 16 amino acids. Germline V CDR1 and CDR2: LGHNA, YSLEER. The CDR3 region is CASSQDGQGGTDTQYF. The CDR3 coding sequence is TGCGCCAGCAGCCAAGATGGACAGGGCGGCACAGATACGCAGTATTTT.

The chain links TRBV11-3 to TRBJ2-3; D perhaps matches TRBD2 (7 bases). V lost 5 bases and J lost 1, with 13 bases in between. The V gene's germline CDR1 is SGHNT and CDR2 YENEEA. The CDR3 runs 15 residues. In nucleotides, the CDR3 is TGTGCCAGCAGCCACCGGGGGGCTGGCACAGATACGCAGTATTTT. As protein: CASSHRGAGTDTQYF.

In its sample, this clone was seen once. The V gene is TRBV5-1, the J gene TRBJ2-5; TRBD1 agrees at 8 bases. Per the germline V gene, CDR1 is SGHRS and CDR2 is YFSETQ. This CDR3 spans 15 amino acids. Unmatched junction bases numbered 10, after V lost 4 bases and J lost 5 bases. CDR3 nucleotides: TGCGCCAGCAGCCCCCGGACAGGGACCCGGGAGACCCAGTACTTC. Translated: CASSPRTGTRETQYF.

This chain joins TRBV13 and TRBJ1-1; no reliable D call. In germline, CDR1 is PRHDT, CDR2 FYEKMQ (reference sequence). The V and J ends lost 6 bases and 1 base respectively, with 12 bases between them. CDR3 size: 14 residues. CDR3 sequence: CASSLTAGNTEAFF. The CDR3 DNA sequence: TGTGCCAGCAGTTTAACCGCAGGGAACACTGAAGCTTTCTTT.

This chain joins TRBV11-3 and TRBJ2-3; D tentatively fits TRBD1 or TRBD2 (6 bases each). The CDR3 has 14 residues. V lost 5 bases to trimming and J lost 4 bases, with 13 bases between them. The germline V gene has CDR1 SGHNT and CDR2 YENEEA. The CDR3 protein is CASSQQGLADTQYF. DNA for the CDR3: TGTGCCAGCAGCCAACAGGGACTGGCAGATACGCAGTATTTT.

The chain is built from TRBV5-1 and TRBJ2-3; the D gene is possibly TRBD2 (6 bases). This CDR3 has 16 residues. Per germline, CDR1 SGHRS and CDR2 YFSETQ. V lost 0 bases to trimming and J lost 0 bases, with 11 bases between them. Written as DNA, the CDR3 is TGCGCCAGCAGCTTGGGCGGGGATTCTAGCACAGATACGCAGTATTTT. Amino acid sequence: CASSLGGDSSTDTQYF.